This record looks at one T cell receptor beta chain sequence and its context. For every subset, genomic DNA was evenly distributed across several immunoSEQ plates. The data were produced by immunoSEQ multiplex PCR, yet TCRdb's version contains in-frame clones alone and is incomplete. The repertoire includes 1.4 million to 1.5 million clones, roughly 96% of them detected once, and roughly 1.2% sits in the top ten. These data belong to a study of shared clonotypes between healthy human individuals. V lost 1 base, J lost 7 bases, and 8 bases lay in between. Germline loops: CDR1 SGHAT, CDR2 FQNNGV. The CDR3 has 13 residues.

The receptor comes from a young man in good health. Input material: naive CD4+ T cells sorted from blood. Indicated subset: CD45RA+ positively selected. The chain links TRBV11-2 to TRBJ1-5; no reliable D call. CDR3 DNA: TGTGCCAGCAGCTTAGTTCGAGAACAGCCCCAGCATTTT. Protein product: CASSLVREQPQHF.